This TCR beta chain was sequenced for a study of blood T cell repertoires in COVID-19. The germline CDR1 and CDR2 sequences are SGDLS and YYNGEE. The CDR3 has 15 residues. Trimming cost V 4 bases and J 7 bases; bases outside gene matches: 10. The protocol was immunoSEQ multiplex PCR, while the TCRdb copy is restricted to in-frame clones and leaves out a portion. Of under 200,000 clones in the sample, 70% to 90% were seen once. Recovered status applied to Cohort 3 donors who had two consecutive negative PCRs. It also applied to those with clearance or with symptom resolution. This clone was seen just once.

J is TRBJ2-4 and V is TRBV9; 8 positions agree with TRBD1. The sequence came from a young woman who had recovered from COVID-19. Sample: PBMCs or T cells enriched from blood (not recorded which). The CDR3 DNA reads as TGTGCCAGCAGCCTCGGACAGGGAGCGGGCAACATTCAGTACTTC. Translation gives CASSLGQGAGNIQYF.